The 3 T cell receptor beta chains given below trace back to one sample, sequenced in a study of T cells in Graves' hyperthyroidism and ophthalmopathy. What was amplified from RNA transcripts were TCR beta CDR3 regions. The TCR CDR3 first-round RT-PCR relied on the HTBI primer set. TCRdb recomputed calls from the multiplex PCR reads with MiXCR, one row per CDR3 protein. The sample has some 600,000 distinct CDR3 sequences, approximately 14% seen once. Sequencing was done on a sample of blood. The receptors shown here come from a woman under 40 with Graves' hyperthyroidism that later progressed to Graves' ophthalmopathy.

The chain carries TRBV7-2 and TRBJ2-7; 14 nucleotides agree with TRBD2. Germline trimming cut 1 base from V and 9 bases from J; bases unmatched to any gene: 11. This CDR3 is 17 amino acids long. Germline CDR1 reads SGHTA; CDR2 reads FQGNSA. CDR3 in DNA: TGTGCCAGCAGCTTAGGAGGCTCGGGGACTAGCGGGAGACGGCAGTACTTC. Translating gives CASSLGGSGTSGRRQYF.

In this sample, this clonotype turned up a few times. This chain's CDR3 is CASSSIERATGELFF. The CDR3 bases are TGTGCCAGCAGTTCGATTGAAAGGGCGACCGGGGAGCTGTTTTTT. V gene TRBV28 combines with J gene TRBJ2-2; D is uncertain. V was clipped by 4 bases and J by 5 bases, with 14 bases between them. The CDR3 is made up of 15 amino acids. Looked up from germline, CDR1 is MDHEN and CDR2 is SYDVKM.

This chain connects TRBV14 to TRBJ2-1; D call uncertain. V was cut by 0 bases and J by 5 bases, with 14 bases left in between. The CDR3 spans 16 residues. Germline CDR1 is SGHDN and CDR2 is FVKESK. The chain's CDR3 is CASSQEPGLLNNEQFF. CDR3 in DNA: TGTGCCAGCAGCCAAGAGCCCGGCCTTCTAAACAATGAGCAGTTCTTC.